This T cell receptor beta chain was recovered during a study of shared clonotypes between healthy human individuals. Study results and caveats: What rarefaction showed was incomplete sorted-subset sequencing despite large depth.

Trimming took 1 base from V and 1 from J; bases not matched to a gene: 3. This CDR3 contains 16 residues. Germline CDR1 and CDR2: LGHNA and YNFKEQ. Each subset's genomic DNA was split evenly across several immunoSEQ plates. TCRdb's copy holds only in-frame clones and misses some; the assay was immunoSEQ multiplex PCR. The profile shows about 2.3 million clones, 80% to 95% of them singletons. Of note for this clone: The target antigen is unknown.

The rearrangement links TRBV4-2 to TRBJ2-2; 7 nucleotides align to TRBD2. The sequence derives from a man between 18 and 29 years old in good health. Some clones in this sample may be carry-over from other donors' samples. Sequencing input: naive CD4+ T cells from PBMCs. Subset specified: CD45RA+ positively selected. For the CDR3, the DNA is TGTGCCAGCAGCCAAGGAACGGGAGGGAACACCGGGGAGCTGTTTTTT. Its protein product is CASSQGTGGNTGELFF.